This entry lists 29 T cell receptor beta chains sequenced from one sample in a study of shared clonotypes between healthy human individuals. Terminally differentiated effector memory CD45RA+ cells were excluded from the naive CD8 cells, which were CD45RO-negative and positively selected for CCR7. Produced via immunoSEQ multiplex PCR; TCRdb's table is partial and in-frame only. The data hold roughly 2,000,000 clones, with roughly 93% observed a single time. The sequenced sample consisted of naive CD8+ T cells from PBMCs. These receptors were taken from a man aged 18-30 years in good health. Some clones in this sample may be carry-over from other donors' samples.

The genes are TRBV18 and TRBJ2-1; D is unclear. In germline, CDR1 is KGHSH, CDR2 LQKENI. Trimming removed 5 bases from V and 3 bases from J, with 8 bases in between. The CDR3 covers 13 residues. CDR3 DNA: TGTGCCAGCTCAGTTTGGGGCTACAATGAGCAGTTCTTC. Protein product: CASSVWGYNEQFF.

The chain's CDR3 is CASSSVILSTEAFF. The CDR3 nucleotides read TGCGCCAGCAGCTCGGTTATTCTCAGCACTGAAGCTTTCTTT. V is TRBV5-1 and J is TRBJ1-1; D is uncertain. V was trimmed by 3 bases and J by 4 bases, leaving 13 bases between them. CDR3 size: 14 residues. Germline CDR1 reads SGHRS; CDR2 reads YFSETQ.

This chain uses TRBV7-6 with TRBJ2-1; the match to TRBD2 covers 9 bases. Germline loops: CDR1 SGHVS, CDR2 FNYEAQ. The V and J ends lost 5 bases and 4 bases, in that order; junction bases with no gene match: 6. The CDR3 has 15 residues. DNA of the CDR3: TGTGCCAGCAGCCTCACTAGCGGGCCTTACAATGAGCAGTTCTTC. Encoded protein: CASSLTSGPYNEQFF. Together with reference TRBV7-6 and TRBJ2-1, the CDR3 gives the full variable domain: GAGVSQSPRYKVTKRGQDVALRCDPISGHVSLYWYRQALGQGPEFLTYFNYEAQQDKSGLPNDRFSAERPEGSISTLTIQRTEQRDSAMYRCASSLTSGPYNEQFFGPGTRLTVL.

This clone was counted once. The rearrangement links TRBV5-8 to TRBJ2-5; TRBD1 agrees at 7 bases. Germline loops: CDR1 SGHTS, CDR2 YDEGEE. V trimming: 5 bases; J trimming: 5 bases; junction bases outside the gene matches: 9. The CDR3 has 14 residues. CDR3 coding DNA: TGTGCCAGCAGGGGAGACAGGGCCCGGGAGACCCAGTACTTC. Amino acids: CASRGDRARETQYF. The entire variable domain, with the rest obtained from reference TRBV5-8 and TRBJ2-5, is as follows: EAGVTQSPTHLIKTRGQQATLRCSPISGHTSVYWYQQALGLGLQFLLWYDEGEERNRGNFPPRFSGRQFPNYSSELNVNALELEDSALYLCASRGDRARETQYFGPGTRLLVL.

The gene calls are TRBV27 and TRBJ1-1; no reliable D call. The CDR3 has 13 residues. V lost 6 bases and J 1 base, leaving 9 bases between the germline ends. CDR1 MNHEY and CDR2 SMNVEV come from the germline V gene (reference sequence). CDR3 DNA: TGTGCCAGCAGGGGGTGGGAGAACACTGAAGCTTTCTTT. It specifies CASRGWENTEAFF.

V is TRBV5-1 and J is TRBJ2-1; the D call may be TRBD1 or TRBD2 (5 bases each). Per the germline V gene, CDR1 is SGHRS and CDR2 is YFSETQ. V was clipped by 5 bases and J by 0 bases, with 21 bases between them. The CDR3 has 18 amino acids. The CDR3 sequence: CASRGGTRPINSYNEQFF. The CDR3 DNA reads TGCGCCAGCAGGGGTGGGACCCGGCCGATAAACTCCTACAATGAGCAGTTCTTC.

CDR3 in DNA: TGTGCCAGCCGTGACTCCCGGGGACGATACAATGAGCAGTTCTTC. This sequence encodes CASRDSRGRYNEQFF. This chain joins TRBV28 and TRBJ2-1, with D possibly being TRBD1 or TRBD2 (5 bases each). The CDR3 is made up of 15 amino acids. V lost 8 bases, J lost 4 bases, and 18 bases lay in between. From germline, CDR1 is MDHEN and CDR2 SYDVKM.

This chain connects TRBV7-3 to TRBJ2-1; D not certain. The CDR3 contains 15 residues. The V gene's germline CDR1 is SGHTA and CDR2 FQGTGA. The V and J ends lost 5 bases and 3 bases respectively, with 14 bases between them. CDR3 coding DNA: TGTGCCAGCAGCGTCCTACCGGGCAGCTACAATGAGCAGTTCTTC. As protein: CASSVLPGSYNEQFF.

J is TRBJ2-1 and V is TRBV19; 13 positions agree with TRBD2. V lost 5 bases, J lost 4 bases, and 8 bases stayed unmatched. Germline lookup yields CDR1 LNHDA and CDR2 SQIVND (reference sequence). The CDR3 totals 17 residues. This CDR3 reads CASSPDRTSGSYNEQFF. DNA for the CDR3: TGTGCCAGTAGTCCTGACAGGACTAGCGGGAGTTACAATGAGCAGTTCTTC.

DNA of the CDR3: TGTGCCAGCAGCGTAACGGGACTAGCGGGAGGGCCCTCCGGCGAGCAGTACTTC. Its protein is CASSVTGLAGGPSGEQYF. The chain employs TRBV9 and TRBJ2-7, with 16 bases that match TRBD2. The germline V gene encodes CDR1 SGDLS and CDR2 YYNGEE. This CDR3 is built from 18 residues. The V segment lost 1 base and the J segment 6 bases; nucleotides outside the gene matches: 10.

The chain combines TRBV27 with TRBJ2-2; D is possibly TRBD1 (6 bases). Germline CDR1 MNHEY, CDR2 SMNVEV (reference sequence). CDR3 length: 14 amino acids. V was shortened by 5 bases and J by 3 bases, with 10 bases between the two germline ends. CDR3 DNA sequence: TGTGCCAGCAGTCAACAGGGAGACACCGGGGAGCTGTTTTTT. Encoded protein: CASSQQGDTGELFF.

Comments on this clone: The identical CDR3 is also encoded by other nucleotide sequences in the sample. The chain couples TRBV9 to TRBJ2-6, with D possibly TRBD2 on 6 matching bases. The ends were cut back, 4 bases at V and 3 bases at J, with 11 bases in the middle. Germline V CDR1 and CDR2: SGDLS, YYNGEE. CDR3 length equals 15 residues. CDR3 in DNA: TGTGCCAGCAGCCCGGAGGGTCTTGGGGCCAACGTCCTGACTTTC. This translates into CASSPEGLGANVLTF.

As to this clone: Other DNA sequences in this sample translate to the same CDR3. This chain joins TRBV7-9 and TRBJ1-2, with 8 bases matching TRBD1. V was pared by 5 bases and J by 3 bases, with 2 bases of the junction left unmatched. From germline, CDR1 is SEHNR and CDR2 FQNEAQ (reference sequence). This CDR3 spans 13 amino acids. CDR3 coding DNA: TGTGCCAGCAGCCTGGGACAGGACTATGGCTACACCTTC. It codes for CASSLGQDYGYTF.

J is TRBJ1-2 and V is TRBV9, with unresolved D. Germline CDR1 SGDLS, CDR2 YYNGEE. This CDR3 has 13 amino acids. The germline V and J ends were trimmed by 5 bases and 2 bases, with 10 bases remaining between them. The CDR3 here is CASRSAQNYGYTF. The CDR3 DNA follows: TGTGCCAGCAGGTCGGCCCAGAACTATGGCTACACCTTC.

The chain carries TRBV21-1 and TRBJ2-3; the D call of TRBD1 is as the table states it, not checked on the DNA. TRBV21-1 is given as a pseudogene. This CDR3 contains 14 residues. CDR3 bases: TGTGCCAGCAGCAGAACAGGGCCCGCAGATACGCAGTATTTT. As protein: CASSRTGPADTQYF.

The chain employs TRBV5-6 and TRBJ1-2; D possibly corresponds to TRBD1 (6 bases). Trimming removed 0 bases from V and 8 bases from J, with 20 bases in between. The CDR3 spans 16 residues. Germline V gene sequence: CDR1 SGHDT, CDR2 YYEEEE. In DNA form, the CDR3 reads TGTGCCAGCAGCTTGGGGGCAGGGGTCCCCTCTATGGGCTACACCTTC. This translates into CASSLGAGVPSMGYTF.

The gene calls are TRBV19 and TRBJ1-3, with D unclear. V lost 5 bases to trimming and J lost 4 bases, with 3 bases between them. Germline lookup yields CDR1 LNHDA and CDR2 SQIVND (reference sequence). The CDR3 is made up of 11 amino acids. The CDR3 loop reads CASSAGNTIYF. CDR3 in DNA: TGTGCCAGTAGTGCAGGAAACACCATATATTTT.

This clone was observed once. J is TRBJ2-7 and V is TRBV25-1; 7 bases align to TRBD2. The length of the CDR3 is 14 residues. Germline V gene sequence: CDR1 MGHDK, CDR2 SYGVNS. The trim removed 1 base at V and 9 bases at J, leaving 9 bases unmatched. The CDR3 here is CASSEFQGGSRQYF. The DNA for the CDR3 is TGTGCCAGCAGTGAATTCCAGGGAGGGTCCCGGCAGTACTTC.

V and J are TRBV7-6 and TRBJ1-4; 7 nucleotides agree with TRBD1. This CDR3 contains 18 residues. V lost 5 bases to trimming and J lost 0 bases; unmatched junction nucleotides: 12. Germline V gives CDR1 SGHVS, CDR2 FNYEAQ. Here the CDR3 DNA reads TGTGCCAGCAGCCAGGGGGTCGGACTCCTGTCAACTAATGAAAAACTGTTTTTT. It is translated as CASSQGVGLLSTNEKLFF. Looking up the rest from reference TRBV7-6 and TRBJ1-4 gives the full variable domain: GAGVSQSPRYKVTKRGQDVALRCDPISGHVSLYWYRQALGQGPEFLTYFNYEAQQDKSGLPNDRFSAERPEGSISTLTIQRTEQRDSAMYRCASSQGVGLLSTNEKLFFGSGTQLSVL.

The chain links TRBV18 to TRBJ1-5, with a tentative D call TRBD1 (5 bases). Trimming took 0 bases from V and 0 from J, leaving 15 bases between them. This CDR3 comprises 18 residues. Germline V gives CDR1 KGHSH, CDR2 LQKENI. The CDR3 loop is CASSPPGHTPYSNQPQHF. For the CDR3, the DNA is TGTGCCAGCTCACCACCGGGGCACACACCTTATAGCAATCAGCCCCAGCATTTT.

The chain uses TRBV19 and TRBJ1-1; possibly TRBD1 for D (5 bases). This CDR3 comprises 14 residues. The germline gives CDR1 LNHDA, CDR2 SQIVND (reference sequence). V lost 5 bases and J lost 1, with 11 bases in between. The CDR3 loop is CASSQGLPNTEAFF. CDR3 nucleotides: TGTGCCAGTAGTCAGGGTTTACCGAACACTGAAGCTTTCTTT.

This sequence joins TRBV7-2 and TRBJ2-7; 8 bases are a match to TRBD1. This CDR3 contains 18 residues. Trimming took 2 bases from V and 0 from J; bases not matched to a gene: 12. Germline loops: CDR1 SGHTA, CDR2 FQGNSA. CDR3: CASSLKFLTGTGSYEQYF. The CDR3 DNA follows: TGTGCCAGCAGCTTAAAATTTTTAACCGGGACAGGCTCCTACGAGCAGTACTTC.

The rearrangement joins TRBV2 to TRBJ1-5, with a tentative D call TRBD1 (5 bases). This CDR3 is built from 14 residues. Germline V gene lookup returns CDR1 SNHLY and CDR2 FYNNEI. V shed 6 bases and J shed 4 bases, with 13 bases lying between them. The CDR3 loop reads CASRGTVGNQPQHF. The CDR3 DNA sequence: TGTGCCAGCAGGGGGACGGTGGGTAATCAGCCCCAGCATTTT.

The chain has TRBV18 and TRBJ2-5; weak D call: TRBD2 (6 bases). This CDR3 spans 17 amino acids. Trimming cost V 0 bases and J 1 base, with 15 bases left between them. Germline lookup yields CDR1 KGHSH and CDR2 LQKENI. The DNA of the CDR3 is TGTGCCAGCTCACCACCCGAATCGGGGAGGTTCCAAGAGACCCAGTACTTC. This sequence encodes CASSPPESGRFQETQYF. Variable domain in full (rest from reference TRBV18 and TRBJ2-5): NAGVMQNPRHLVRRRGQEARLRCSPMKGHSHVYWYRQLPEEGLKFMVYLQKENIIDESGMPKERFSAEFPKEGPSILRIQQVVRGDSAAYFCASSPPESGRFQETQYFGPGTRLLVL.

The genes are TRBV14 and TRBJ1-3; D gene unclear. Germline CDR1 is SGHDN and CDR2 is FVKESK. The CDR3 runs to 14 residues. Trimming took off 4 bases at V and 0 bases at J, with 7 bases between the two ends. For the CDR3, the DNA is TGTGCCAGCAGCCCATCCCTCTCTGGAAACACCATATATTTT. Its protein product is CASSPSLSGNTIYF.

Details on this clone: At the DNA level, this CDR3 is encoded by other sequences in the same sample as well. The CDR3 bases are TGTGCCAGCAGCTTGGGACAGGGGGACTACGAGCAGTACTTC. Translated, it gives CASSLGQGDYEQYF. The chain carries TRBV7-9 and TRBJ2-7, with 11 bases that match TRBD1. The CDR3 sequence is 14 residues long. CDR1 and CDR2 from the germline V gene are SEHNR and FQNEAQ (reference sequence). V lost 3 bases and J lost 3; bases outside the gene matches: 1.

J is TRBJ2-7 and V is TRBV19, with 13 bases that match TRBD2. The CDR3 has 15 amino acids. The germline V gene has CDR1 LNHDA and CDR2 SQIVND (reference sequence). Unmatched junction bases numbered 7, after V lost 6 bases and J lost 5 bases. Here the CDR3 reads CASRSGTSGIHEQYF. Here the CDR3 DNA reads TGTGCCAGTAGGTCCGGGACTAGCGGGATCCACGAGCAGTACTTC.

The V call is TRBV5-1, the J call TRBJ2-2; D might be TRBD2 (5 bases). The CDR3 sequence is 16 residues long. V was cut by 6 bases and J by 0 bases, with 15 bases left in between. Germline CDR1 and CDR2: SGHRS and YFSETQ. The CDR3 sequence is CASKVPRGTNTGELFF. CDR3 nucleotide sequence: TGCGCCAGCAAGGTCCCCCGGGGAACGAACACCGGGGAGCTGTTTTTT.

The chain combines TRBV2 with TRBJ1-3; D unclear. CDR1 is SNHLY and CDR2 is FYNNEI in the germline V gene. This CDR3 is built from 15 residues. V was clipped by 3 bases and J by 0 bases, with 9 bases between them. The CDR3 reads CASSEGSFSGNTIYF. The CDR3 region has the DNA TGTGCCAGCAGTGAGGGCAGTTTCTCTGGAAACACCATATATTTT.